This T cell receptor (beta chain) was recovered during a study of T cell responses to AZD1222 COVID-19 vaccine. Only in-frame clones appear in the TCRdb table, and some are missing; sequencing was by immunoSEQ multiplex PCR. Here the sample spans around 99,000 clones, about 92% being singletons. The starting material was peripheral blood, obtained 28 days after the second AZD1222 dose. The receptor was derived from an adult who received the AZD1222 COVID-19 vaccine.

CDR3 region: CASSSDSQWDTQYF. CDR3 DNA: TGTGCCAGCAGTTCCGACTCGCAGTGGGATACGCAGTATTTT. The gene calls are TRBV27 and TRBJ2-3; D not certain. CDR1 and CDR2 (germline): MNHEY, SMNVEV (reference sequence). CDR3 length: 14 residues. Between the trimmed V and J ends, which lost 4 bases and 6 bases, there was a span of 14 bases.